Described below is a single T cell receptor (beta chain) sequence and its context. Its antigen is not known. These data originate in a study of T cell responses to AZD1222 COVID-19 vaccine. Study-level findings and limits: Without day 14 samples, only post-peak T cell repertoires were studied. There were mostly white British donors and more females than males, and clonal diversity was possibly underestimated. Dominant CD4 TCR responses targeted spike regions 160-218 and 743-854. Elevations in Spike-specific TCR breadth and depth followed administration of two AZD1222 doses.

With 4 bases removed from V and 8 bases from J, the gap between germline ends came to 14 bases. CDR1 and CDR2 (germline): SNHLY, FYNNEI. The CDR3 totals 13 residues. TCRdb's copy holds only in-frame clones and misses some; the assay was immunoSEQ multiplex PCR. The data show under 95,000 clones, approximately 89% seen once. This TCR came from an adult in good health. The chain links TRBV2 to TRBJ1-1, with a weak D call TRBD1 (5 bases). This material consisted of peripheral blood, taken on day 0 of AZD1222 vaccination. The CDR3 DNA follows: TGTGCCAGCAGTGCCGGGGACTCCGGGGAAGCTTTCTTT. Encoded protein: CASSAGDSGEAFF.